This passage covers 12 T cell receptor beta chains from one sample sequenced in a study of T cell responses to AZD1222 COVID-19 vaccine. Here immunoSEQ multiplex PCR was the method, and the copy in TCRdb shows in-frame clones only, minus some. The sample lists some 120,000 clones; 70% to 90% were seen once. Sequenced here: peripheral blood, sampled on day 0 of AZD1222 vaccination. The receptors derive from an adult in good health.

The V gene is TRBV28, the J gene TRBJ1-5; possible D gene TRBD1, 6 bases. The CDR3 totals 15 residues. With 3 bases removed from V and 2 bases from J, the gap between germline ends came to 11 bases. Germline V gives CDR1 MDHEN, CDR2 SYDVKM. This chain's CDR3 is CASSLRGGGNQPQHF. The CDR3 DNA reads as TGTGCCAGCAGTTTGAGGGGGGGCGGCAATCAGCCCCAGCATTTT. Combining the CDR3 with reference TRBV28 and TRBJ1-5 gives the whole variable domain DVKVTQSSRYLVKRTGEKVFLECVQDMDHENMFWYRQDPGLGLRLIYFSYDVKMKEKGDIPEGYSVSREKKERFSLILESASTNQTSMYLCASSLRGGGNQPQHFGDGTRLSIL.

The chain combines TRBV11-2 with TRBJ1-1, with 7 bases that match TRBD1. The CDR3 is 15 amino acids. Germline loops: CDR1 SGHAT, CDR2 FQNNGV. After removal of 2 bases from V and 0 bases from J, the junction contained 3 bases not matched to a gene. CDR3 bases: TGTGCCAGCAGCTTACTGGACAGGCTGAACACTGAAGCTTTCTTT. This gives the protein CASSLLDRLNTEAFF. The full variable domain, in which reference TRBV11-2 and TRBJ1-1 provide the parts outside the CDR3, is EAGVAQSPRYKIIEKRQSVAFWCNPISGHATLYWYQQILGQGPKLLIQFQNNGVVDDSQLPKDRFSAERLKGVDSTLKIQPAKLEDSAVYLCASSLLDRLNTEAFFGQGTRLTVV.

The V call is TRBV4-2, the J call TRBJ2-1, with TRBD2 identical over 10 bases. The length of the CDR3 is 16 residues. Germline CDR1 and CDR2: LGHNA and YNFKEQ. The V and J ends lost 1 base and 4 bases, in that order; junction bases with no gene match: 4. CDR3 DNA sequence: TGTGCCAGCAGCCAAGTTATAGCGGGAGGTTACAATGAGCAGTTCTTC. As protein: CASSQVIAGGYNEQFF.

The chain joins TRBV23-1 to TRBJ1-5, with TRBD1 identical over 8 bases. TRBV23-1 is an ORF, and what it does is uncertain. The CDR3 contains 15 residues. Trimming removed 2 bases from V and 6 bases from J; junction bases left unmatched: 6. CDR3 in amino acids: CASSQNWDRFQPQHF. Written as DNA, the CDR3 is TGCGCCAGCAGTCAAAATTGGGACAGGTTTCAGCCCCAGCATTTT.

The chain carries TRBV9 and TRBJ1-4; 10 bases match TRBD1. V lost 2 bases, J lost 7 bases, and 5 bases stayed unmatched. Germline loops: CDR1 SGDLS, CDR2 YYNGEE. The CDR3 is made up of 15 amino acids. CDR3 nucleotide sequence: TGTGCCAGCAGCGTCGACGGGACAGGGGTTGAAAAACTGTTTTTT. Encoded protein: CASSVDGTGVEKLFF.

The chain is built from TRBV6-2 or TRBV6-3 and TRBJ2-3; D is unclear. Germline V lookup: CDR1 MNHEY, CDR2 SVGEGT. The germline V and J ends were trimmed by 6 bases and 8 bases, with 12 bases remaining between them. The CDR3 runs 12 residues. The CDR3 bases are TGTGCCAGCAGCCCCGGTGGGATTACGCAGTATTTT. Residues: CASSPGGITQYF.

This clone occurred once. The DNA for the CDR3 is TGTGCCAGTAGCAGGTTAACCCCGGGGAACACCGGGGAGCTGTTTTTT. Its protein is CASSRLTPGNTGELFF. The genes are TRBV19 and TRBJ2-2; no firm D call. The CDR3 runs 16 residues. V dropped 6 bases and J dropped 1 base, with 15 bases sitting between them. The V gene's germline CDR1 is LNHDA and CDR2 SQIVND (reference sequence). Filled out from reference TRBV19 and TRBJ2-2, the complete variable domain reads DGGITQSPKYLFRKEGQNVTLSCEQNLNHDAMYWYRQDPGQGLRLIYYSQIVNDFQKGDIAEGYSVSREKKESFPLTVTSAQKNPTAFYLCASSRLTPGNTGELFFGEGSRLTVL.

J is TRBJ2-3 and V is TRBV30; no reliable D call. This CDR3 contains 12 residues. The germline gives CDR1 GTSNPN, CDR2 SVGIG (reference sequence). In DNA form, the CDR3 reads TGTGTCGTGGGCAGGAGCACAGATACGCAGTATTTT. It encodes CVVGRSTDTQYF.

The chain employs TRBV30 and TRBJ2-2; 10 bases match TRBD2. Germline CDR1 is GTSNPN and CDR2 is SVGIG (reference sequence). The CDR3 sequence is 17 residues long. V was pared by 0 bases and J by 6 bases, with 10 bases of the junction left unmatched. The CDR3 bases are TGTGCCTGGAGTGTATCGAGCGGGAGGGCCGCGGCCGGGGAGCTGTTTTTT. Encoded protein: CAWSVSSGRAAAGELFF.

V and J are TRBV10-2 and TRBJ1-1, with D unclear. The CDR3 is 15 residues long. V lost 0 bases and J 1 base, leaving 9 bases between the germline ends. Per germline, CDR1 WSHSY and CDR2 SAAADI. The CDR3: CASSESGGPNTEAFF. The CDR3 nucleotides read TGCGCCAGCAGTGAGTCTGGCGGCCCGAACACTGAAGCTTTCTTT.

The rearrangement joins TRBV29-1 to TRBJ2-7, with TRBD1 matching over 8 bases. CDR3 size: 12 residues. The germline CDR1 and CDR2 sequences are SQVTM and ANQGSEA. The ends lost 8 bases at V and 6 bases at J; junction bases unmatched: 9. CDR3: CSCGRQGAEQYF. The CDR3 DNA sequence: TGCAGCTGCGGAAGGCAGGGGGCCGAGCAGTACTTC.

The chain carries TRBV2 and TRBJ2-7, with 10 bases matching TRBD1. The CDR3 length is 12 residues. Germline CDR1 and CDR2: SNHLY and FYNNEI. V lost 10 bases and J lost 2; bases outside the gene matches: 2. The CDR3 loop is CATGQGAYEQYF. CDR3 sequence (DNA): TGTGCCACCGGACAGGGGGCCTACGAGCAGTACTTC.